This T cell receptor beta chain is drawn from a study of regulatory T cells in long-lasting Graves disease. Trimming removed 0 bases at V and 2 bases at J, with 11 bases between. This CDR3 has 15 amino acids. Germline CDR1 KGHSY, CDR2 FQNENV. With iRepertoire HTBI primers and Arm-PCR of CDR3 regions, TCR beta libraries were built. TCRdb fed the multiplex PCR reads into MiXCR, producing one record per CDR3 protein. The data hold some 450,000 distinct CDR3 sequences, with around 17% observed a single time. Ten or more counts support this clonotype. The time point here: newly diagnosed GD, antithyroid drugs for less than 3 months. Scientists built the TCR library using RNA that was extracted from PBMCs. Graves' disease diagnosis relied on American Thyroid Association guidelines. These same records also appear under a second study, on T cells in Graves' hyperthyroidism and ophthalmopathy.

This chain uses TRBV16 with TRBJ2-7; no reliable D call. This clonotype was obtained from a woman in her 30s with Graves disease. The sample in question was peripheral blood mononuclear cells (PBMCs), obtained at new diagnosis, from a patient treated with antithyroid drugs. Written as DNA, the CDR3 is TGTGCCAGCAGCCAATCCCTCGAACAGCCCTACGAGCAGTACTTC. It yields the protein CASSQSLEQPYEQYF.